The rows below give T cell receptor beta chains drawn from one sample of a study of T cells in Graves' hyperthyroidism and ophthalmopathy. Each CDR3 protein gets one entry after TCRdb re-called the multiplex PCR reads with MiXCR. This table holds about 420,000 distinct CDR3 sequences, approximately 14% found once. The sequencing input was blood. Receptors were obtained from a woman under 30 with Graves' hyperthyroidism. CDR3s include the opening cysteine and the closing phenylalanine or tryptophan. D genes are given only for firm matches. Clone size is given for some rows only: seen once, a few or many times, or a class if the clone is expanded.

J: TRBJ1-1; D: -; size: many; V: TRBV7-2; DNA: TGTGCCAGCAGCTTATCGACATGGCCCCGAAACACTGAAGCTTTCTTT; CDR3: CASSLSTWPRNTEAFF
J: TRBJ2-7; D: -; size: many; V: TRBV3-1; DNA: TGTGCCAGCAGCCAAAGGGACTACGAGCAGTACTTC; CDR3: CASSQRDYEQYF
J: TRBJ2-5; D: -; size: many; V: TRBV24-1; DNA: TGTGCCACAGGAATGGGCCCCCAAGAGACCCAGTACTTC; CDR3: CATGMGPQETQYF
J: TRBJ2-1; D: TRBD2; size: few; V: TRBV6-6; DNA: TGTGCCAGCAGTTACTCCCTAGCGGTTGGCAATGAGCAGTTCTTC; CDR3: CASSYSLAVGNEQFF
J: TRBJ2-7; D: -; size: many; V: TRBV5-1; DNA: TGCGCCAGCAGCTTGCCAGGGACGCAATTCCTGCAGTACTTC; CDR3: CASSLPGTQFLQYF
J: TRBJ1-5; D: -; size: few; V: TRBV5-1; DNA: TGCGCCAGCAGCCCACAGGGAATGAATAGCAATCAGCCCCAGCATTTT; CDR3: CASSPQGMNSNQPQHF
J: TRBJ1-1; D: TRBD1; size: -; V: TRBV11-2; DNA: TGTGCCAGCAGCGATGGACAGGGGGCAGTGAGAACTGAAGCTTTCTTT; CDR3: CASSDGQGAVRTEAFF
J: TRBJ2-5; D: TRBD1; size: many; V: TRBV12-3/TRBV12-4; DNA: TGTGCCAGCAGAGACTACAGGGGACCTGAAGGGACCCAGTACTTC; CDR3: CASRDYRGPEGTQYF
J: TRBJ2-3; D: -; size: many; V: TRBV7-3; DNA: TGTGCCAGCAGCTCACAGGGTTTTAGCACAGATACGCGGTATTTT; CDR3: CASSSQGFSTDTRYF
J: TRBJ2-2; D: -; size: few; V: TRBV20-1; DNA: TGCAGTGCTAGAGATGATCGGGACACCGGGGAGCTGTTTTTT; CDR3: CSARDDRDTGELFF
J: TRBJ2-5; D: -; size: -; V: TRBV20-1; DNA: TGCAGTGCTAGAGATACGTTAAAGGAGACCCAGTACTTC; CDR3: CSARDTLKETQYF
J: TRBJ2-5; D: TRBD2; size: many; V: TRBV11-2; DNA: TGTGCCAGCAGCAAACCGGGACTAGCGGGAGTAGAGACCCAGTACTTC; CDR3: CASSKPGLAGVETQYF
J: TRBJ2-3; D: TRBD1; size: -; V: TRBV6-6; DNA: TGTGCCAGCAGTTACGGGACAGGCCCGCAGTATTTT; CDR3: CASSYGTGPQYF
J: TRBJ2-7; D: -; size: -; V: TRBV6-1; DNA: TGTGCCAGCAGTTCCCCACGGGACCCGCATTACGAGCAGTACTTC; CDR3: CASSSPRDPHYEQYF
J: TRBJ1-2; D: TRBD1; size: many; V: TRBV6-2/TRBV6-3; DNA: TGTGCCAGCAGTCCGACAGGGGAAGTCTATGGCTACACCTTC; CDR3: CASSPTGEVYGYTF
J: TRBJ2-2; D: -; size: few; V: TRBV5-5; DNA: TGTGCCAGCAGCCGAAGGGGTGGCGGGGAGCTGTTTTTT; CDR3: CASSRRGGGELFF
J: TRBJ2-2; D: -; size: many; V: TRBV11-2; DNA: TGTGCCAGCAGCTTAGAAGACGGCGCGGTATCCGGGGAGCTGTTTTTT; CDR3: CASSLEDGAVSGELFF
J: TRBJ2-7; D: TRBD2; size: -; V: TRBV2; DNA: TGTGCCGGCAGTGAGGGACTAGCGGGCGAGCAGTACTTC; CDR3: CAGSEGLAGEQYF
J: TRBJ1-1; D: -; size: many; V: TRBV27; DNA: TGTGCCAGCAGTTCGTTGACAGGAATGAACACTGAAGCTTTCTTT; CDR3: CASSSLTGMNTEAFF
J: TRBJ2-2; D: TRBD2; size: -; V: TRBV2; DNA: TGTGCCAGCCTCCCCGGGAGGACGAGAAACACCGGGGAGCTGTTTTTT; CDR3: CASLPGRTRNTGELFF
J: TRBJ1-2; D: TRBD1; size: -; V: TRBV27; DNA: TGTGCCAGCAGTCCGAAGACAGGGTTCTATGGCTACACCTTC; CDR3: CASSPKTGFYGYTF
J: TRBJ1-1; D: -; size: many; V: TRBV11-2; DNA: TGTGCCAGCAGCTCGAAGGTCACTGAAGCTTTCTTT; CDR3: CASSSKVTEAFF
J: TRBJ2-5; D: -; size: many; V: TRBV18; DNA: TGTGCCAGCTCACCACCGGACCGGCAACAAGAGACCCAGTACTTC; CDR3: CASSPPDRQQETQYF
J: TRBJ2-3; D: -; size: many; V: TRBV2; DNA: TGTGCCAGCGGGCGGGGAGGAACAGATACGCAGTATTTT; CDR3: CASGRGGTDTQYF
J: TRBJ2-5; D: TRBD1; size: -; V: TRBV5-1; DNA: TGCGCCAGCAGCTCACAACAGGGGGACCAAGAGACCCAGTACTTC; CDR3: CASSSQQGDQETQYF
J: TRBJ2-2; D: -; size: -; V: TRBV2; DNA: TGTGCCACCTTAGCGAACACCGGGGAGCTGTTTTTT; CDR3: CATLANTGELFF
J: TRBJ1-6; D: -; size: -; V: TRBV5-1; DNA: TGCACCAGCAGCCCCCTGCAGATTTCAAATTCACCCCTCCACTTT; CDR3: CTSSPLQISNSPLHF
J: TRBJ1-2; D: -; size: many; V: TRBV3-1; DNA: TGTGCCAGCAGTCCACAGGGTACCTATGGCTACACCTTC; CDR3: CASSPQGTYGYTF
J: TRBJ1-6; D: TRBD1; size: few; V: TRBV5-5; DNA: TGTGCCAGCAGCGAGGGAAACAGGGGATATTCACCCCTCCACTTT; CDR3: CASSEGNRGYSPLHF
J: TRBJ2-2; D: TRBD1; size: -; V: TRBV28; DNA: TGTGCCAGCAGTTGGGGGGGGACAGGGGGCGTCGTCGGGGAGCTGTTTTTT; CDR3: CASSWGGTGGVVGELFF
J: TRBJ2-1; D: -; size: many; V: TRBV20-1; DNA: TGCAGTGCCTCGAGGGGAGGAGGAACCTACAATGAGCAGTTCTTC; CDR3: CSASRGGGTYNEQFF
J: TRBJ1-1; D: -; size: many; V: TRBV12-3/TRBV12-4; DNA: TGTGCCAGCATCCGAGGGGGGGGAACACCTGAAGCTTTCTTT; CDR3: CASIRGGGTPEAFF
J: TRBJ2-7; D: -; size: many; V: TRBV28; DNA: TGTGCCAGCAGTTTACTCCCCGGAGGGGGGAGACCCCACGAGCAGTACTTC; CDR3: CASSLLPGGGRPHEQYF
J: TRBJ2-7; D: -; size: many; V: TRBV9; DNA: TGTGCCAGCAGCGTAGGGCAGCAAACCTACGAGCAGTACTTC; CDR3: CASSVGQQTYEQYF
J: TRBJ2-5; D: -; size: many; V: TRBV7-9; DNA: TGTGCCAGCAGCTTTATCGCCGCGGGGGCCAGTGCACAAGAGACCCAGTACTTC; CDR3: CASSFIAAGASAQETQYF
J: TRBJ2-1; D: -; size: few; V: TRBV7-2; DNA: TGTGCCAGCAGCTTAAGACCGTCCCATGAGCAGTTCTTC; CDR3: CASSLRPSHEQFF
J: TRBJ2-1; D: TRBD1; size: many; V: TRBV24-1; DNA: TGTGCCACCAGTGATCTTGGACAGGGCACCTACAATGAGCAGTTCTTC; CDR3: CATSDLGQGTYNEQFF
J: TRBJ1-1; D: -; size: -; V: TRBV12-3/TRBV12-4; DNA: TGTGCCAGCAGTACAGGGCTGCTCACTGAAGCTTTCTTT; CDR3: CASSTGLLTEAFF
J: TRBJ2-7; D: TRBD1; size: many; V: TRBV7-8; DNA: TGTGCCAGCGGATTCCAAACAGGGGAACCCTACGAGCAGTACTTC; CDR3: CASGFQTGEPYEQYF
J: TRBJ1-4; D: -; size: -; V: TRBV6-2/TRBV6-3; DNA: TGTGCCAGCAGTTACACCCACCTGGAGGGCCGGAAAAACTACAATGAAAAACTGTTTTTT; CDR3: CASSYTHLEGRKNYNEKLFF
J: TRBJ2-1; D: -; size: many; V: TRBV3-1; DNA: TGTGCCAGCAGCCCTCTAGCGACAGGTATCTACAATGAGCAGTTCTTC; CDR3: CASSPLATGIYNEQFF
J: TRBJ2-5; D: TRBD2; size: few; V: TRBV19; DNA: TGTGCCAGTAGTCAGCTAGCGGGAGAGTCAGAGACCCAGTACTTC; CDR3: CASSQLAGESETQYF
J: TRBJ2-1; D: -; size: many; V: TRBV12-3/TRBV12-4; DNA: TGTGCCAGCAGTTTAAACGGGCTTCCCCAAGAGGATGAGCAGTTCTTC; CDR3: CASSLNGLPQEDEQFF
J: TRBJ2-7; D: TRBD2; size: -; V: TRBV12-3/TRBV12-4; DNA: TGTGCCAGCAGTTTGGTAGCGGGAGTGGGCGAGCAGTACTTC; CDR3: CASSLVAGVGEQYF